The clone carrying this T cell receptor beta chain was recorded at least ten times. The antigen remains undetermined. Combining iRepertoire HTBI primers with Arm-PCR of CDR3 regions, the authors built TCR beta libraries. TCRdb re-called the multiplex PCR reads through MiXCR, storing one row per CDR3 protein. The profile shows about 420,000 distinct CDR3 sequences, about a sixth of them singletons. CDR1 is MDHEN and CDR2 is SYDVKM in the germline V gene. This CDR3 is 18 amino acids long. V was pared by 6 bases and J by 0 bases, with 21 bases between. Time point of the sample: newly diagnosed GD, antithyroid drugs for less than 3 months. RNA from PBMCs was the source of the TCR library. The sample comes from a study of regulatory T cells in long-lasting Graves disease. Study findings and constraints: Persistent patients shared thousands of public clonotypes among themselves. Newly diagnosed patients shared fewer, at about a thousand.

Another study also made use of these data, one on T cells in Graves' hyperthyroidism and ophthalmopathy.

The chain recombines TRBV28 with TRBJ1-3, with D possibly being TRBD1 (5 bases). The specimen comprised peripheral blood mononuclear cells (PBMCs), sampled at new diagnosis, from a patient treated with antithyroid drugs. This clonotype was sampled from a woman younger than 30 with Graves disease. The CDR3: CASSPPTTDRVSGNTIYF. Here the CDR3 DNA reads TGTGCCAGCAGCCCGCCTACCACCGACAGAGTCTCTGGAAACACCATATATTTT.